Presented here are 10 T cell receptor beta chains from one specimen sequenced in a study of blood T cell repertoires in COVID-19. Generated by immunoSEQ multiplex PCR, the TCRdb table keeps only in-frame clones and is missing some. The sample yields hundreds of thousands of clones, approximately 86% seen once. Specimen: peripheral blood. The receptors shown here come from an older man with acute or convalescent COVID-19.

The table lists this clone with a count of one. The rearrangement links TRBV4-2 to TRBJ1-3, with D unclear. This CDR3 spans 15 amino acids. Trimming shortened V by 0 bases and J by 1 base, and 7 bases separated the two germline ends. Germline V gene data show CDR1 as LGHNA and CDR2 as YNFKEQ. The CDR3: CASSQDEGSGNTIYF. The CDR3 region has the DNA TGTGCCAGCAGCCAAGATGAGGGTTCTGGAAACACCATATATTTT.

V usage is TRBV9 and J usage is TRBJ1-3; no definite D call. V lost 3 bases and J 0 bases, leaving 7 bases between the germline ends. CDR3 length equals 14 residues. CDR1 is SGDLS and CDR2 is YYNGEE in the germline V gene. This CDR3 is CASSAGASGNTIYF. CDR3 DNA: TGTGCCAGCAGCGCCGGAGCCTCTGGAAACACCATATATTTT.

This clone was detected a few times. This chain uses TRBV6-6 with TRBJ1-2; 10 bases align to TRBD1. J was trimmed by 4 bases and V by 2 bases; bases with no gene match: 7. Germline V gene sequence: CDR1 MNHNY, CDR2 SVGAGI (reference sequence). The CDR3 length is 16 residues. Here the CDR3 reads CASSYEGTGVPYGYTF. As DNA, the CDR3 is TGTGCCAGCAGTTACGAAGGGACAGGGGTCCCCTATGGCTACACCTTC.

This chain connects TRBV12-3 or TRBV12-4 to TRBJ2-1; 8 nucleotides line up with TRBD2. The length of the CDR3 is 12 residues. V lost 6 bases to trimming and J lost 12 bases; unmatched junction nucleotides: 7. The CDR3 nucleotides read TGTGCCAGCAGGTCAAGCGGGAGTAGGCAGTTCTTC. Its translation is CASRSSGSRQFF.

In DNA form, the CDR3 reads TGTGCCAGCAGCTATCAAGTCAGGGGCACTGAAGCTTTCTTT. It translates to CASSYQVRGTEAFF. The rearrangement joins TRBV7-2 to TRBJ1-1, with D perhaps TRBD1 (6 bases). This CDR3 is 14 amino acids long. V was cut by 4 bases and J by 4 bases, with 13 bases left in between. Germline V gene lookup returns CDR1 SGHTA and CDR2 FQGNSA.

V is TRBV9 and J is TRBJ2-1, with D tentatively TRBD1 (6 bases). V dropped 4 bases and J dropped 8 bases, with 13 bases sitting between them. Germline V gene lookup returns CDR1 SGDLS and CDR2 YYNGEE. CDR3 length: 13 amino acids. The CDR3 nucleotides are TGTGCCAGCAGCATCAGTTACAGGGATGAGCAGTTCTTC. It translates to CASSISYRDEQFF.

CDR3 sequence: CASNRAYEQFF. CDR3 DNA sequence: TGTGCCAGCAACAGGGCTTATGAGCAGTTCTTC. The chain combines TRBV2 with TRBJ2-1; a possible D gene is TRBD1 (6 bases). The CDR3 totals 11 residues. Looked up from germline, CDR1 is SNHLY and CDR2 is FYNNEI. The V and J ends lost 7 bases and 8 bases respectively, with 9 bases between them. Full variable domain (outside the CDR3, taken from reference TRBV2 and TRBJ2-1): EPEVTQTPSHQVTQMGQEVILRCVPISNHLYFYWYRQILGQKVEFLVSFYNNEISEKSEIFDDQFSVERPDGSNFTLKIRSTKLEDSAMYFCASNRAYEQFFGPGTRLTVL.

The V call is TRBV28, the J call TRBJ2-1; D may be TRBD2 (6 bases). The CDR3 has 13 residues. Germline assignment: CDR1 MDHEN and CDR2 SYDVKM. Trimming removed 10 bases from V and 0 bases from J, with 10 bases in between. This CDR3 is CAIRRDSYNEQFF. The CDR3 region has the DNA TGTGCCATACGGAGGGACTCCTACAATGAGCAGTTCTTC.

In DNA, the CDR3 is TGTGCCAGCCTCGAACTAGCGGGAGAGCCAGATACGCAGTATTTT. Protein product: CASLELAGEPDTQYF. The rearrangement links TRBV11-3 to TRBJ2-3, with 11 bases aligning to TRBD2. V was pared by 8 bases and J by 4 bases, with 8 bases of the junction left unmatched. Germline CDR1 reads SGHNT; CDR2 reads YENEEA. The CDR3 is 15 residues long.

The chain employs TRBV27 and TRBJ2-7, with 12 bases that match TRBD2. This CDR3 comprises 15 residues. The germline V gene encodes CDR1 MNHEY and CDR2 SMNVEV (reference sequence). Germline trimming cut 4 bases from V and 5 bases from J; bases unmatched to any gene: 6. The CDR3 DNA reads TGTGCCAGCAGTTACCGACTAGCGGGAGAGCACGAGCAGTACTTC. Translation gives CASSYRLAGEHEQYF.